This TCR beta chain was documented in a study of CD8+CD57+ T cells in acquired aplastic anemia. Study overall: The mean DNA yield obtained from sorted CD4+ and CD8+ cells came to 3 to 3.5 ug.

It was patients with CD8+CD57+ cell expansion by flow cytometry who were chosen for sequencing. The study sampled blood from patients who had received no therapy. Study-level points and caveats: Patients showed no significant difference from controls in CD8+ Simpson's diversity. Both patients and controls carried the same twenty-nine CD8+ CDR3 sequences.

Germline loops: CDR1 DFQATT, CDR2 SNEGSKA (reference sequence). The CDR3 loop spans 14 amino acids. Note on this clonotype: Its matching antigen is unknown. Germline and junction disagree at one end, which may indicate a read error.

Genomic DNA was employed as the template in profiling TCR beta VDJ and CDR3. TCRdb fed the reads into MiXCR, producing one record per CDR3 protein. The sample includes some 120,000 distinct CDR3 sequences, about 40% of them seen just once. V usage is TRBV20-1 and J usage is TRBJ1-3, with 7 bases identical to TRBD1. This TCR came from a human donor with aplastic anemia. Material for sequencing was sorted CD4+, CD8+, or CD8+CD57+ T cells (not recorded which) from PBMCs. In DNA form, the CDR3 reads TGCAGTGCTGTGGACAGGTACTCTGGAAACACCATACATTTT. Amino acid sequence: CSAVDRYSGNTIHF.